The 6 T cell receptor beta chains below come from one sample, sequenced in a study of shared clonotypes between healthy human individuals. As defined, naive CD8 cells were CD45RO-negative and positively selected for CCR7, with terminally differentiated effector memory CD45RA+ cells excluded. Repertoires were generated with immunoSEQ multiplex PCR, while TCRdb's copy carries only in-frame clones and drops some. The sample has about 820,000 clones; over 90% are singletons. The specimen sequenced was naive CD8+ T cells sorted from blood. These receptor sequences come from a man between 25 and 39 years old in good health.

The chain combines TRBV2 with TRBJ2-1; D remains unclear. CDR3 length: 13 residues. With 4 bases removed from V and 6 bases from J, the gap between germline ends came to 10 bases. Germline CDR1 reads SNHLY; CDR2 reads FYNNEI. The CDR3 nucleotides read TGTGCCAGCAGTGTGGGGAACGGCAATGAGCAGTTCTTC. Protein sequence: CASSVGNGNEQFF.

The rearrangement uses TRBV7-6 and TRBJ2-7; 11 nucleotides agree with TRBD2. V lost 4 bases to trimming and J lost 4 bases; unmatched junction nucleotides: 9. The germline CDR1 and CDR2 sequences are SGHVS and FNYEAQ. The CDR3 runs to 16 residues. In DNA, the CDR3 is TGTGCCAGCAGCTCCCAACTAGCGGGAGAGTTTTACGAGCAGTACTTC. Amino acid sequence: CASSSQLAGEFYEQYF.

The CDR3 nucleotides read TGTGCCAGCACCGGGGACTCTCAAGACACCGGGGAGCTGTTTTTT. It specifies CASTGDSQDTGELFF. The genes are TRBV7-3 and TRBJ2-2, with a weak D call TRBD2 (6 bases). V was shortened by 7 bases and J by 3 bases, with 15 bases between the two germline ends. This CDR3 is built from 15 residues. Germline V gene data show CDR1 as SGHTA and CDR2 as FQGTGA.

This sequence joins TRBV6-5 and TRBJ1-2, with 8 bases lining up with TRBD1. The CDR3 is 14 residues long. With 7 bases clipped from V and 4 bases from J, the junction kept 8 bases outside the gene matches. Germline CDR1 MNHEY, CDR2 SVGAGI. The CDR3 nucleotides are TGTGCCAGCACCGTCGGGACAGGACCCTATGGCTACACCTTC. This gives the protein CASTVGTGPYGYTF.

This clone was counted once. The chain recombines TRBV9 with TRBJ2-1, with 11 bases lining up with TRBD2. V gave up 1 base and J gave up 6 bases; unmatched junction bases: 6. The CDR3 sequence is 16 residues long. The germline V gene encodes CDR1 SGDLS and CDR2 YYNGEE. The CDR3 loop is CASSVPPGLAVNEQFF. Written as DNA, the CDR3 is TGTGCCAGCAGCGTACCCCCGGGACTAGCGGTCAATGAGCAGTTCTTC.

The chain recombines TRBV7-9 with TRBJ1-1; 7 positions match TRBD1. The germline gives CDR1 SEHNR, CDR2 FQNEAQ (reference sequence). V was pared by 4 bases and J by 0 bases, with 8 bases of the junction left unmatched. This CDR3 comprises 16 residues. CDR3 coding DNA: TGTGCCAGCAGCTCACCGGACGGGACAGTGAACACTGAAGCTTTCTTT. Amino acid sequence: CASSSPDGTVNTEAFF.